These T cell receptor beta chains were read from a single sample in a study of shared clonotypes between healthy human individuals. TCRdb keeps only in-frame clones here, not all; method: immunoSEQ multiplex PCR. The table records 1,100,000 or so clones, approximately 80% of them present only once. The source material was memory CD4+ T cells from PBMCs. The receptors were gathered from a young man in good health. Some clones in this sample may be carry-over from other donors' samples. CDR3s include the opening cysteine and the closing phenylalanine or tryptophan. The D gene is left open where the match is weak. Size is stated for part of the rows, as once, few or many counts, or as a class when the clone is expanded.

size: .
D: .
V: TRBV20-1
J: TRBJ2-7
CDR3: CSARDLGEQYF
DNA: TGCAGTGCTAGAGACTTGGGGGAGCAGTACTTC

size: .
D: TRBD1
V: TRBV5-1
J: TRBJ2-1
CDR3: CASQQLGVTGGEQFF
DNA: TGCGCCAGCCAACAGCTTGGAGTTACAGGGGGAGAGCAGTTCTTC

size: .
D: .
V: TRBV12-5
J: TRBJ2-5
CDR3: CASGTWGTQYF
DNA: TGTGCTAGTGGAACTTGGGGGACCCAGTACTTC

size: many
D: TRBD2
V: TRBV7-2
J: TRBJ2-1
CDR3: CASASGRVGHEQFF
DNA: TGTGCCAGCGCTAGCGGGAGGGTTGGACATGAGCAGTTCTTC

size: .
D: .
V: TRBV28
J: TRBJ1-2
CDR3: CASNLRQVSYGYTF
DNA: TGTGCCAGCAACCTAAGACAGGTTTCCTATGGCTACACCTTC

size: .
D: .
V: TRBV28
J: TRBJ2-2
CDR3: CASSSSNTGELFF
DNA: TGTGCCAGCAGTTCCTCGAACACCGGGGAGCTGTTTTTT

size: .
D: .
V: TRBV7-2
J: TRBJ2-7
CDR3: CASSWTRGYEQYF
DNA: TGTGCCAGCAGCTGGACCAGGGGCTACGAGCAGTACTTC

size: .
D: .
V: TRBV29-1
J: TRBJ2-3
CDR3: CSVEFQGPQYF
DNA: TGCAGCGTTGAATTCCAGGGCCCGCAGTATTTT

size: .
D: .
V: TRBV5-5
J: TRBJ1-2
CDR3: CASSLGVWEADYGYTF
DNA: TGTGCCAGCAGCTTGGGTGTATGGGAGGCGGACTATGGCTACACCTTC

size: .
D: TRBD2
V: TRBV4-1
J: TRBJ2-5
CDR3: CASSQDSGRAGETQYF
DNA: TGCGCCAGCAGCCAAGATAGCGGGAGGGCCGGAGAGACCCAGTACTTC

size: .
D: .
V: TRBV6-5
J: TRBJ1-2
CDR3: CASSTVWGDGYTF
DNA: TGTGCCAGCAGTACGGTGTGGGGGGATGGCTACACCTTC

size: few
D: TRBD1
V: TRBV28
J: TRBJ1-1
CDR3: CASSAGGGTEAFF
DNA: TGTGCCAGCAGTGCAGGGGGGGGCACTGAAGCTTTCTTT

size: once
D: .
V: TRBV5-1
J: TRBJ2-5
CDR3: CASSLGMYSAERRQETQYF
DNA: TGCGCCAGCAGCTTGGGGATGTACTCTGCGGAGCGCAGACAAGAGACCCAGTACTTC

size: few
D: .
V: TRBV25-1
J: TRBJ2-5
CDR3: CASTLDFSGTQYF
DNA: TGTGCCAGCACCCTAGACTTTTCGGGGACCCAGTACTTC

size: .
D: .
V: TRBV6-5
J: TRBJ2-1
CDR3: CASSYTAATPAEQFF
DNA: TGTGCCAGCAGTTACACAGCCGCGACCCCCGCTGAGCAGTTCTTC

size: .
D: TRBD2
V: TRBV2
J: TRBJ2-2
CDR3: CASTGTSGNTGELFF
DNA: TGTGCCAGCACCGGGACTAGCGGAAACACCGGGGAGCTGTTTTTT

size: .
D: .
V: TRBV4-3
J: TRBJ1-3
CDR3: CASSHNSGTSGNTIYF
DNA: TGCGCCAGCAGCCATAACTCAGGGACTTCAGGAAACACCATATATTTT